The present T cell receptor beta chain was sequenced within a study of immune cell composition in non-small cell lung cancer. Normal lung sampling was at least 3 cm from the tumour, as distant as possible. Template was genomic DNA from frozen, unsorted single-cell suspensions. Study observations and caveats: No significant correlation existed between pack-years smoked and tumour clonality.

The repertoire was sequenced with immunoSEQ multiplex PCR; TCRdb's copy has only in-frame clones and lacks some. This table has some 2,000 clones, approximately 69% appearing once. Of note for this clone: Its antigen is currently unknown. The junction departs from the called germline gene at one end, perhaps through a read error.

Looked up from germline, CDR1 is SGHTA and CDR2 is FQGNSA. CDR3 length: 14 residues. Sequenced input: non-adjacent lung tissue. The TCR sequence derives from a human donor with non-small cell lung cancer. V gene TRBV7-2 combines with J gene TRBJ1-6; D gene unclear. CDR3 residues: CASNLYSPNSPLHF. CDR3 coding DNA: TGTGCCAGCAACTTATATAGCCCGAATTCACCCCTCCACTTT.